This entry describes one T cell receptor beta chain. Its cognate antigen is unknown. Researchers partitioned CD4+ cells into CD45RA+ naive and CD45RA-negative memory subsets. The table came from immunoSEQ multiplex PCR; TCRdb's copy has only in-frame clones and leaves some out. The sample contains 2 million to 2.5 million clones, approximately 95% of which appear only once. This sample is part of a study of shared clonotypes between healthy human individuals. Study-wide context: The donor group consisted of two women and a few men, aged 18 to 49. Study-wide findings and caveats: Rarefaction analysis demonstrated incomplete sorted-subset sequencing notwithstanding large depth. In a handful of donors, around 5.5% of naive CD4 clonotypes appeared in common.

CDR1 MNHNS and CDR2 SASEGT come from the germline V gene. Trimming left V 7 bases short and J 7 bases short, with 17 bases between. This CDR3 contains 15 residues. The sample taken for sequencing was naive CD4+ T cells sorted from blood. Subset specified: CD45RA+ positively selected. The source is a man aged 18 to 35 in good health. This sequence joins TRBV6-1 and TRBJ1-6; D not resolved. This CDR3 is CASNKGDIGNSPLHF. CDR3 DNA: TGTGCCAGCAATAAGGGAGACATAGGGAATTCACCCCTCCACTTT.